The 21 T cell receptor beta chains below all came from one sample that was sequenced in a study of PD-1 blockade in classical Hodgkin lymphoma. Measured with immunoSEQ multiplex PCR; TCRdb has only the in-frame clones, and not every one. Of over 50,000 clones in the sample, around nine tenths were seen once. The time point: cycle 4 day 1 (C4D1), after less than seven weeks of nivolumab. Brentuximab vedotin exposure varied, and every patient relapsed after autologous stem cell transplantation. The material sequenced was peripheral blood mononuclear cells (PBMCs), taken before the fourth cycle of nivolumab. These receptors were taken from a human donor with classical Hodgkin lymphoma.

V is TRBV6-5 and J is TRBJ1-4; 7 bases map to TRBD1. CDR3 length: 13 amino acids. CDR1 and CDR2 from the germline V gene are MNHEY and SVGAGI. The trim removed 4 bases at V and 6 bases at J, leaving 2 bases unmatched. CDR3 bases: TGTGCCAGCAGTTCGGACAGGCATGAAAAACTGTTTTTT. It translates to CASSSDRHEKLFF.

The chain recombines TRBV5-4 with TRBJ2-3; D could derive from TRBD1 or TRBD2 (6 bases each). Trimming removed 3 bases at V and 2 bases at J, with 7 bases between. Per the germline V gene, CDR1 is SGHNT and CDR2 is YYREEE (reference sequence). The CDR3 spans 13 residues. The CDR3 loop reads CASSWGATDTQYF. As DNA, the CDR3 is TGTGCCAGCAGCTGGGGGGCCACAGATACGCAGTATTTT.

The V gene is TRBV6-5, the J gene TRBJ2-5; D possibly matches TRBD1 or TRBD2 (5 bases each). V lost 1 base and J lost 4, with 7 bases in between. The germline gives CDR1 MNHEY, CDR2 SVGAGI. CDR3 length: 13 amino acids. In nucleotides, the CDR3 is TGTGCCAGCAGTTACTGGGGGAGAGAGACCCAGTACTTC. This codes for CASSYWGRETQYF.

The chain has TRBV7-2 and TRBJ2-1; 7 bases are a match to TRBD2. Germline V gene lookup returns CDR1 SGHTA and CDR2 FQGNSA. J was trimmed by 6 bases and V by 5 bases; bases with no gene match: 7. The CDR3 consists of 14 residues. The DNA for the CDR3 is TGTGCCAGCAGCCGGGGGGACCTGGCCAATGAGCAGTTCTTC. Amino acids: CASSRGDLANEQFF. The full variable domain, rest sourced from reference TRBV7-2 and TRBJ2-1, is GAGVSQSPSNKVTEKGKDVELRCDPISGHTALYWYRQSLGQGLEFLIYFQGNSAPDKSGLPSDRFSAERTGGSVSTLTIQRTQQEDSAVYLCASSRGDLANEQFFGPGTRLTVL.

As for this clone: The same CDR3 can be traced to other DNA sequences in this sample. The chain couples TRBV5-1 to TRBJ1-5; D is uncertain. Trimming shortened V by 0 bases and J by 4 bases, and 8 bases separated the two germline ends. The CDR3 covers 14 residues. CDR1 and CDR2 from the germline V gene are SGHRS and YFSETQ. The CDR3 nucleotides read TGCGCCAGCAGCTTGGCCCCGGGGAATCAGCCCCAGCATTTT. It specifies CASSLAPGNQPQHF.

V usage is TRBV5-1 and J usage is TRBJ2-7, with unresolved D. The V gene's germline CDR1 is SGHRS and CDR2 YFSETQ. CDR3 size: 14 residues. The ends were cut back, 1 base at V and 7 bases at J, with 15 bases in the middle. CDR3 in amino acids: CASSLLIGSWEQYF. For the CDR3, the DNA is TGCGCCAGCAGCTTGTTAATCGGGTCCTGGGAGCAGTACTTC.

This clone showed up just once. This CDR3 reads CASRQGYEQYF. The CDR3 DNA sequence: TGTGCCAGTCGACAGGGCTACGAGCAGTACTTC. The chain combines TRBV19 with TRBJ2-7; 7 bases map to TRBD1. The CDR3 consists of 11 residues. The V gene's germline CDR1 is LNHDA and CDR2 SQIVND (reference sequence). J lost 3 bases, V lost 8 bases, and 1 base had no gene match.

The J gene is TRBJ2-3, the V gene TRBV5-1; D call uncertain. Germline V lookup: CDR1 SGHRS, CDR2 YFSETQ. V was pared by 5 bases and J by 2 bases, with 9 bases between. This CDR3 is built from 13 residues. For the CDR3, the DNA is TGCGCCAGCAGTGCCTCCTCCACAGATACGCAGTATTTT. Amino acid sequence: CASSASSTDTQYF.

This clone is a singleton in its sample. The chain links TRBV28 to TRBJ2-3; 12 bases agree with TRBD1. Germline V gene data show CDR1 as MDHEN and CDR2 as SYDVKM. CDR3 length: 17 amino acids. Trimming cost V 1 base and J 2 bases; bases outside gene matches: 4. The CDR3 region is CASSLSGTGGLTDTQYF. Written as DNA, the CDR3 is TGTGCCAGCAGTTTATCAGGGACAGGGGGCCTCACAGATACGCAGTATTTT.

This rearrangement joins TRBV2 to TRBJ1-5; unclear D gene. Germline CDR1 SNHLY, CDR2 FYNNEI. This CDR3 is built from 15 residues. V was pared by 1 base and J by 2 bases, with 9 bases between. CDR3 amino acids: CASSEGGFGNQPQHF. The CDR3 nucleotides are TGTGCCAGCAGTGAAGGGGGTTTCGGCAATCAGCCCCAGCATTTT.

The V gene is TRBV19, the J gene TRBJ1-1; D not resolved. This CDR3 is 13 amino acids long. The ends were cut back, 9 bases at V and 1 base at J, with 12 bases in the middle. CDR1 is LNHDA, CDR2 SQIVND, per germline (reference sequence). CDR3 sequence reads: CASQLTQNTEAFF. CDR3 sequence (DNA): TGTGCCAGCCAATTGACACAGAACACTGAAGCTTTCTTT.

The J gene is TRBJ1-1, the V gene TRBV5-4; maybe TRBD1 (5 bases). Trimming removed 4 bases from V and 1 base from J, with 14 bases in between. The CDR3 is 15 residues long. Germline-derived CDR1 and CDR2 are SGHNT and YYREEE (reference sequence). This chain's CDR3 is CASSQARTSNTEAFF. The CDR3 DNA reads TGTGCCAGCAGCCAAGCCAGGACATCGAACACTGAAGCTTTCTTT.

The chain combines TRBV5-1 with TRBJ1-1; D not certain. This CDR3 contains 14 residues. V was trimmed by 4 bases and J by 0 bases, leaving 10 bases between them. Germline-derived CDR1 and CDR2 are SGHRS and YFSETQ. The CDR3 loop is CASSNSPMNTEAFF. The CDR3 DNA sequence: TGCGCCAGCAGCAATAGCCCCATGAACACTGAAGCTTTCTTT. Drawing the rest from reference TRBV5-1 and TRBJ1-1, the complete variable domain is KAGVTQTPRYLIKTRGQQVTLSCSPISGHRSVSWYQQTPGQGLQFLFEYFSETQRNKGNFPGRFSGRQFSNSRSEMNVSTLELGDSALYLCASSNSPMNTEAFFGQGTRLTVV.

The J gene is TRBJ1-6, the V gene TRBV7-9, with 7 nucleotides matching TRBD1. V lost 1 base to trimming and J lost 7 bases; unmatched junction nucleotides: 7. The germline gives CDR1 SEHNR, CDR2 FQNEAQ (reference sequence). The CDR3 is 16 amino acids. As DNA, the CDR3 is TGTGCCAGCAGCTTAGTAAGGGGAGGGGGCAATTCACCCCTCCACTTT. This sequence encodes CASSLVRGGGNSPLHF.

The V and J genes are TRBV11-2 and TRBJ2-2; 7 bases are a match to TRBD2. The CDR3 has 16 residues. The germline gives CDR1 SGHAT, CDR2 FQNNGV. J lost 2 bases, V lost 5 bases, and 8 bases had no gene match. In DNA form, the CDR3 reads TGTGCCAGCAGCCCGTCAGCGGGGATAAACACCGGGGAGCTGTTTTTT. This sequence encodes CASSPSAGINTGELFF.

This clone appeared a few times. The chain joins TRBV6-5 to TRBJ2-7, with 8 bases identical to TRBD1. V was pared by 6 bases and J by 5 bases, with 12 bases of the junction left unmatched. CDR3 size: 15 residues. Germline lookup yields CDR1 MNHEY and CDR2 SVGAGI. The DNA for the CDR3 is TGTGCCAGCAGGGACCAGGGGGCGCGAAAAAACGAGCAGTACTTC. Its protein product is CASRDQGARKNEQYF.

The chain joins TRBV6-1 to TRBJ1-1; the D is unclear. CDR3 length equals 12 residues. The V end was cut by 8 bases, the J end by 1 base, with 8 bases between. From germline, CDR1 is MNHNS and CDR2 SASEGT. The CDR3 loop reads CASGRQNTEAFF. The CDR3 DNA is TGTGCCAGCGGCCGACAGAACACTGAAGCTTTCTTT.

The V and J genes are TRBV10-1 and TRBJ2-1; 8 bases agree with TRBD2. The CDR3 consists of 15 residues. Germline CDR1 reads WNHNN; CDR2 reads SYGVQD (reference sequence). V dropped 3 bases and J dropped 5; count of bases not matched to a gene: 6. CDR3 coding DNA: TGCGCCAGCAGTGAAAGCGGGGGTAGAAACAATGAGCAGTTCTTC. Its protein product is CASSESGGRNNEQFF.

Here the CDR3 reads CASSWRVNGYEQYF. In DNA form, the CDR3 reads TGTGCCAGCAGTTGGCGGGTGAATGGCTACGAGCAGTACTTC. The V gene is TRBV7-9, the J gene TRBJ2-7; D may be TRBD2 (5 bases). Trimming shortened V by 6 bases and J by 3 bases, and 15 bases separated the two germline ends. CDR1 is SEHNR and CDR2 is FQNEAQ in the germline V gene (reference sequence). The CDR3 sequence is 14 residues long.

This chain uses TRBV2 with TRBJ2-3, with D maybe TRBD2 (5 bases). Germline CDR1 SNHLY, CDR2 FYNNEI. CDR3 length: 13 residues. Trimming took 4 bases from V and 0 from J, leaving 5 bases between them. The CDR3 region has the DNA TGTGCCAGCAGTGGAGGGAGCACAGATACGCAGTATTTT. Its protein is CASSGGSTDTQYF.

V and J are TRBV15 and TRBJ2-3; D call uncertain. CDR3 length: 17 residues. In germline, CDR1 is LNHNV, CDR2 YYDKDF (reference sequence). V shed 0 bases and J shed 1 base, with 14 bases lying between them. The CDR3 DNA follows: TGTGCCACCAGCAGAGACTCACGTAGGTTGGGCACAGATACGCAGTATTTT. Protein: CATSRDSRRLGTDTQYF.